The 10 T cell receptor beta chains presented below share a single source sample, sequenced in a study of graft-versus-host responses after intestinal transplantation. Assay used: immunoSEQ multiplex PCR; TCRdb lists only in-frame clones, some missing. The data show approximately 100,000 clones, under 95% seen once. Their antigen targets remain unknown. The sample here was unstimulated CD8+ T cells sorted from spleen or lymph node cells, taken before intestinal transplant. These receptors all come from a human donor who received an intestinal transplant.

The chain employs TRBV9 and TRBJ1-1; no clear D. CDR3 length: 17 residues. The V end was cut by 2 bases, the J end by 6 bases, with 23 bases between. Germline CDR1 reads SGDLS; CDR2 reads YYNGEE. CDR3 sequence reads: CASSVVPQDSLNSEAFF. The CDR3, as DNA: TGTGCCAGCAGCGTTGTTCCCCAGGATAGTCTCAACTCTGAAGCTTTCTTT.

The chain couples TRBV27 to TRBJ2-5; either TRBD1 or TRBD2 may fit D (5 bases each). V was cut by 2 bases and J by 5 bases, with 9 bases left in between. Looked up from germline, CDR1 is MNHEY and CDR2 is SMNVEV (reference sequence). This CDR3 is built from 13 residues. The CDR3 here is CASSLEGTETQYF. The CDR3 DNA reads as TGTGCCAGCAGTTTAGAAGGGACGGAGACCCAGTACTTC.

The V and J genes are TRBV5-6 and TRBJ2-7; 10 bases match TRBD1. The CDR3 loop spans 14 amino acids. Trimming took 5 bases from V and 4 from J; bases not matched to a gene: 6. CDR1 and CDR2 (germline): SGHDT, YYEEEE. The CDR3 sequence is CASSLRDRGYEQYF. CDR3 nucleotides: TGTGCCAGCAGTCTCCGGGACAGGGGTTACGAGCAGTACTTC.

This clone came up once. V and J are TRBV6-5 and TRBJ2-7, with TRBD1 identical over 8 bases. Germline CDR1 MNHEY, CDR2 SVGAGI. The length of the CDR3 is 14 residues. Trimming cost V 6 bases and J 6 bases; bases outside gene matches: 10. DNA of the CDR3: TGTGCCAGCAGCCCCGGGACAGGTTATCTCGAGCAGTACTTC. Residues: CASSPGTGYLEQYF.

The genes are TRBV19 and TRBJ1-5; the match to TRBD1 covers 7 bases. The CDR3 runs 16 residues. The germline V gene encodes CDR1 LNHDA and CDR2 SQIVND (reference sequence). V lost 0 bases, J lost 3 bases, and 5 bases stayed unmatched. The CDR3, as DNA: TGTGCCAGTAGTATAGATCCCCAGGGGGTCAATCAGCCCCAGCATTTT. Its protein is CASSIDPQGVNQPQHF.

CDR3 nucleotide sequence: TGTGCCAGCAGCTCGGGACAGGGGCCCTACGAGCAGTACTTC. It specifies CASSSGQGPYEQYF. The gene calls are TRBV7-9 and TRBJ2-7; TRBD1 aligns across 10 bases. With 4 bases clipped from V and 2 bases from J, the junction kept 2 bases outside the gene matches. Germline CDR1 is SEHNR and CDR2 is FQNEAQ (reference sequence). The CDR3 totals 14 residues.

The rearrangement links TRBV9 to TRBJ2-5, with D possibly matching TRBD2 (6 bases). The CDR3 is 14 amino acids. In germline, CDR1 is SGDLS, CDR2 YYNGEE. V dropped 4 bases and J dropped 2 bases, with 12 bases sitting between them. CDR3 in amino acids: CASSTGTLQETQYF. The CDR3 DNA reads as TGTGCCAGCAGCACCGGGACTTTGCAAGAGACCCAGTACTTC.

The V and J genes are TRBV7-9 and TRBJ2-5; D is unclear. The V end lost 1 base, the J end lost 5 bases, and 2 bases lay between the germline ends. There are 11 residues in the CDR3. The germline CDR1 and CDR2 sequences are SEHNR and FQNEAQ (reference sequence). CDR3 sequence reads: CASSLDETQYF. DNA for the CDR3: TGTGCCAGCAGCTTAGATGAGACCCAGTACTTC.

The CDR3 protein is CASSLSDTQYF. CDR3 DNA: TGTGCCAGCAGCTTATCAGATACGCAGTATTTT. The chain is built from TRBV7-6 and TRBJ2-3; no reliable D call. Germline CDR1 and CDR2: SGHVS and FNYEAQ. This CDR3 spans 11 amino acids. V dropped 2 bases and J dropped 4 bases, with 1 base sitting between them.

The chain employs TRBV5-4 and TRBJ1-1; maybe TRBD1 (5 bases). Germline V gives CDR1 SGHNT, CDR2 YYREEE (reference sequence). Trimming removed 1 base at V and 11 bases at J, with 12 bases between. CDR3 length: 12 residues. For the CDR3, the DNA is TGTGCCAGCAGCTTGAGAAGTGGGGACGCTTTCTTT. This gives the protein CASSLRSGDAFF.